The 12 T cell receptor beta chains reported below all come from one sample, sequenced in a study of blood T cell repertoires in COVID-19. TCRdb's copy holds only in-frame clones and misses some; the assay was immunoSEQ multiplex PCR. The sample lists tens of thousands of clones, around 92% occurring once. Sequencing was performed on peripheral blood. Every receptor here comes from a man between 50 and 59 years old with COVID-19, enrolled during active disease.

This clone came up once. The rearrangement links TRBV7-9 to TRBJ1-3, with unresolved D. The CDR3 covers 15 residues. Germline V gene lookup returns CDR1 SEHNR and CDR2 FQNEAQ (reference sequence). V gave up 1 base and J gave up 2 bases, with 9 bases separating them. In DNA, the CDR3 is TGTGCCAGCAGCTTAGTGTCAATAGCTGGAAACACCATATATTTT. It specifies CASSLVSIAGNTIYF.

The V gene is TRBV10-3, the J gene TRBJ1-1; no clear D gene. CDR1 is ENHRY, CDR2 SYGVKD, per germline. The CDR3 spans 14 residues. Trimming left V 0 bases short and J 7 bases short, with 12 bases between. The CDR3 loop reads CAISESQPAGEAFF. DNA for the CDR3: TGTGCCATCAGTGAGTCTCAGCCGGCGGGTGAAGCTTTCTTT.

The rearrangement joins TRBV5-1 to TRBJ2-7; 12 nucleotides agree with TRBD2. Germline V CDR1 and CDR2: SGHRS, YFSETQ. V lost 7 bases to trimming and J lost 0 bases; unmatched junction nucleotides: 17. CDR3 length equals 19 residues. The chain's CDR3 is CASCSARTSGVTSSYEQYF. DNA of the CDR3: TGCGCCAGCTGCTCCGCCCGGACTAGCGGGGTAACAAGCTCCTACGAGCAGTACTTC.

The gene calls are TRBV11-2 and TRBJ1-1; 7 bases line up with TRBD1. CDR3 length equals 18 residues. Germline loops: CDR1 SGHAT, CDR2 FQNNGV. V was clipped by 1 base and J by 0 bases; unmatched bases: 11. The CDR3 loop reads CASSLVGRQGVMNTEAFF. The DNA of the CDR3 is TGTGCCAGCAGCTTAGTAGGTCGCCAGGGGGTTATGAACACTGAAGCTTTCTTT.

The chain is built from TRBV10-3 and TRBJ1-5; 7 nucleotides line up with TRBD1. V trimming: 11 bases; J trimming: 1 base; junction bases outside the gene matches: 5. There are 13 residues in the CDR3. Germline CDR1 reads ENHRY; CDR2 reads SYGVKD. The CDR3 nucleotides are TGTGCCGCGGTGGGACAGAGCAATCAGCCCCAGCATTTT. Translated: CAAVGQSNQPQHF.

The chain joins TRBV4-3 to TRBJ1-5; 9 bases agree with TRBD1. With V trimmed by 1 base and J by 7 bases, 8 bases remained unmatched. Germline CDR1 reads LGHNA; CDR2 reads YSLEER. The CDR3 loop spans 16 amino acids. The CDR3 DNA is TGCGCCAGCAGCCAAGGACAGGGGGGGAGAGGGCAGCCCCAGCATTTT. It codes for CASSQGQGGRGQPQHF.

The rearrangement uses TRBV27 and TRBJ1-2, with TRBD1 matching 9 bases. Trimming removed 4 bases from V and 5 bases from J; junction bases left unmatched: 2. CDR1 and CDR2 (germline): MNHEY, SMNVEV (reference sequence). The CDR3 sequence is 13 residues long. CDR3 in amino acids: CASSSDRGYGYTF. The CDR3 DNA follows: TGTGCCAGCAGTTCGGACAGGGGTTATGGCTACACCTTC.

The chain recombines TRBV6-5 with TRBJ1-6; weak D call: TRBD1 (6 bases). The germline V gene encodes CDR1 MNHEY and CDR2 SVGAGI. There are 15 residues in the CDR3. V was cut by 10 bases and J by 8 bases, with 21 bases left in between. CDR3 loop: CATTTRTEGDSPLHF. The CDR3 DNA is TGTGCCACCACGACTCGGACAGAGGGGGATTCACCCCTCCACTTT.

This chain links TRBV9 with TRBJ2-3, with no clear D. This CDR3 is 15 amino acids long. The V gene lost 0 bases and the J gene lost 2 bases, with 10 bases spanning the gap. CDR1 and CDR2 (germline): SGDLS, YYNGEE. In DNA form, the CDR3 reads TGTGCCAGCAGCGTAGTTGGCAGTTCCACAGATACGCAGTATTTT. This sequence encodes CASSVVGSSTDTQYF.

J is TRBJ1-5 and V is TRBV12-3 or TRBV12-4, with D possibly being TRBD1 (5 bases). The CDR3 is 11 amino acids. V was pared by 8 bases and J by 8 bases, with 10 bases between. CDR3 sequence reads: CASGGGEPQHF. The CDR3 nucleotides are TGTGCCAGCGGGGGGGGTGAGCCCCAGCATTTT.

The chain uses TRBV4-2 and TRBJ1-6; D is uncertain. This CDR3 spans 14 amino acids. The V and J ends lost 0 bases and 8 bases respectively, with 8 bases between them. Germline V gives CDR1 LGHNA, CDR2 YNFKEQ. CDR3 coding DNA: TGTGCCAGCAGCCAAGAACTCATCGATTCACCCCTCCACTTT. It translates to CASSQELIDSPLHF.

The V and J genes are TRBV15 and TRBJ1-4; D is unresolved. V was pared by 3 bases and J by 7 bases, with 9 bases between. This CDR3 contains 13 residues. The germline CDR1 and CDR2 sequences are LNHNV and YYDKDF (reference sequence). The CDR3 sequence is CATSSGSGEKLFF. CDR3 DNA: TGTGCCACCAGCAGTGGGAGTGGTGAAAAACTGTTTTTT.